The clone carrying this T cell receptor beta chain was found many times. Antigen unknown. The authors ran a second PCR of roughly 6 to 12 cycles using a sample-barcoded 5' primer and a J-beta primer mix. The authors tagged each cDNA molecule using a template-switch adaptor with 12 random nucleotides. TCRdb used MiXCR to reprocess the 5' RACE reads, holding one entry per CDR3 protein. Among 1.5 million to 2 million distinct CDR3 sequences listed, over 25% were seen once. Peripheral blood, roughly 9.1 milliliters per donor, was collected. Total RNA, at least 5 micrograms per sample, was extracted from PBMCs. The sample is drawn from a study of blood T cells in healthy people across ages. Study-level findings and limits: With unsorted PBMCs, a conclusive comparison of naive versus antigen-experienced cells was not possible.

This clonotype was sampled from a woman aged 25 to 45 in good health. The specimen sequenced was blood.

The CDR3 here is CSAGKTGGQETQYF. CDR3 in DNA: TGCAGTGCTGGGAAAACAGGGGGACAAGAGACCCAGTACTTC. The chain is built from TRBV20-1 and TRBJ2-5, with 8 bases fitting TRBD1. CDR3 size: 14 residues. Germline V gene lookup returns CDR1 DFQATT and CDR2 SNEGSKA (reference sequence). With V trimmed by 5 bases and J by 2 bases, 7 bases remained unmatched.